This T cell receptor (beta chain) comes out of a study of shared clonotypes between healthy human individuals. General study findings and limits: Sequencing of the sorted subsets was shown by rarefaction to be incomplete despite large depth.

Trimming took 4 bases from V and 3 from J; bases not matched to a gene: 13. This CDR3 region has 20 residues. CDR1 is SGHVS and CDR2 is FQNEAQ in the germline V gene. As defined, naive CD8 cells were CD45RO-negative and positively selected for CCR7, with terminally differentiated effector memory CD45RA+ cells excluded. The run depth of the assay was deep. Sequenced by immunoSEQ multiplex PCR; TCRdb stores in-frame clones only, minus some. The sample contains some 2,000,000 clones, about 95% of which appear only once. A word on this clone: The target antigen is unknown.

The sequence was obtained from a man younger than 35 in good health. J is TRBJ2-2 and V is TRBV7-8; TRBD2 agrees at 14 bases. Sequencing was done on a sample of naive CD8+ T cells sorted from blood. CDR3 protein: CASSSYYTGTSGGDTGELFF. CDR3 in DNA: TGTGCCAGCAGCTCTTACTATACCGGGACTAGCGGGGGCGACACCGGGGAGCTGTTTTTT. The entire variable domain, with the rest obtained from reference TRBV7-8 and TRBJ2-2, is as follows: GAGVSQSPRYKVAKRGQDVALRCDPISGHVSLFWYQQALGQGPEFLTYFQNEAQLDKSGLPSDRFFAERPEGSVSTLKIQRTQQEDSAVYLCASSSYYTGTSGGDTGELFFGEGSRLTVL.